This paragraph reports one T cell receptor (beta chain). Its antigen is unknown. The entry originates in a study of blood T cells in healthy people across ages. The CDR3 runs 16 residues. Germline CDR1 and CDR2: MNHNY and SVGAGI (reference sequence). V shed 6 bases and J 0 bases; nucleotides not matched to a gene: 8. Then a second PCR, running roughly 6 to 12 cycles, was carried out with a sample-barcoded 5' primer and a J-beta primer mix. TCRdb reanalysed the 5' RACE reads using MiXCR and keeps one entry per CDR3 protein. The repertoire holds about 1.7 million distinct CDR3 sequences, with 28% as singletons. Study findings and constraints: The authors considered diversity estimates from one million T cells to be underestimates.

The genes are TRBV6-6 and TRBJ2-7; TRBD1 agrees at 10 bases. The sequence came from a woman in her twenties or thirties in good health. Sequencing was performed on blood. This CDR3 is CASREGQGLYSYEQYF. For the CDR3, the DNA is TGTGCCAGCAGAGAGGGACAGGGGCTTTACTCCTACGAGCAGTACTTC.